Described below is a single TCR beta chain sequence and its context. Its antigen is currently unknown. This specimen comes from a study of shared clonotypes between healthy human individuals. Study-wide background: Per donor, CD8 memory used one plate, CD8 naive used two, CD4 memory used three and CD4 naive used three. Study conclusions and caveats: Rarefaction curves obtained for sorted subsets showed sequencing incomplete despite large depth. Researchers found naive subsets generally carried larger estimated richness than memory subsets.

The method was immunoSEQ multiplex PCR; TCRdb's version includes in-frame clones alone and lacks a portion of them. Of approximately 2.4 million clones listed, 95% are singletons. The clonotype comes from a man younger than 30 in good health. The sequenced material came from naive CD4+ T cells sorted from blood. Subset described: CD45RA+ positively selected.

CDR3 sequence (DNA): TGCAGCGCCTCGGGACAGAGCTCCTACAATGAGCAGTTCTTC. Its protein is CSASGQSSYNEQFF. The V call is TRBV29-1, the J call TRBJ2-1, with 7 bases aligning to TRBD1. CDR1 is SQVTM and CDR2 is ANQGSEA in the germline V gene. After removal of 7 bases from V and 0 bases from J, the junction contained 6 bases not matched to a gene. This CDR3 has 14 amino acids.